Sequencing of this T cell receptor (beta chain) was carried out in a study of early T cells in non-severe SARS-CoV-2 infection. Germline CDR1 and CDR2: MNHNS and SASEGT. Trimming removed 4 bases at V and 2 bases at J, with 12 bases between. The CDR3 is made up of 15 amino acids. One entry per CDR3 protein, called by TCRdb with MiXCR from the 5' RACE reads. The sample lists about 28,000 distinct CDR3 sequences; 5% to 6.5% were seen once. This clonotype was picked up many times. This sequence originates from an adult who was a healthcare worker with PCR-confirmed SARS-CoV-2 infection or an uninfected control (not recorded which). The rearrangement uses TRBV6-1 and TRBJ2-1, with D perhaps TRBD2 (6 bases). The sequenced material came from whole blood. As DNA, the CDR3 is TGTGCCAGCAGTGCCGGGACTTTGCCCTACAATGAGCAGTTCTTC. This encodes CASSAGTLPYNEQFF.